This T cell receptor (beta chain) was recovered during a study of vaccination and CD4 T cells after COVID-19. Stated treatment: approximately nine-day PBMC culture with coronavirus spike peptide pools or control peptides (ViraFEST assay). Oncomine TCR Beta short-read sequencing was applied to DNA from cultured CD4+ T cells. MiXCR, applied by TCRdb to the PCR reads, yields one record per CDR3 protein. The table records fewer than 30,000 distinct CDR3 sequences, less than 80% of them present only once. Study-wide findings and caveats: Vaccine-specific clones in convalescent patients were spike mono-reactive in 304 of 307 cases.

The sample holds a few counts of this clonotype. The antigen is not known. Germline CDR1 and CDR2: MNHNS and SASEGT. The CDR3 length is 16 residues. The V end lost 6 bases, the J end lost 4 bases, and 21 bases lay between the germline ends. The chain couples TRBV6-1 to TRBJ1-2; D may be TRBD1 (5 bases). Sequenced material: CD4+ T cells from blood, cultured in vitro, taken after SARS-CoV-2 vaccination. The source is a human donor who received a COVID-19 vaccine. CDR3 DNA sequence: TGTGCCAGCAGCCTCGGGGGGGGTACTGCGGGCTATGGCTACACCTTC. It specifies CASSLGGGTAGYGYTF.